The 9 T cell receptor beta chains below were found in one sample sequenced in a study of identical twins. TCRdb analysed the 5' RACE reads with MiXCR anew, one entry per CDR3 protein. The profile shows some 560,000 distinct CDR3 sequences, more than 9% of them singletons. These data were likewise used in another study, on yellow fever vaccine responses in identical twins.

The specimen sequenced was PBMCs. These receptors came from a woman aged 18-30 years in good health.

In this sample, this clonotype turned up a few times. The chain is built from TRBV5-1 and TRBJ2-7; D remains ambiguous. CDR3 length equals 13 residues. Trimming left V 5 bases short and J 2 bases short, with 11 bases between. Germline V gene lookup returns CDR1 SGHRS and CDR2 YFSETQ. CDR3 sequence reads: CASRVDQAYEQYF. The CDR3 DNA follows: TGCGCCAGCAGGGTGGACCAGGCCTACGAGCAGTACTTC.

V gene TRBV7-9 combines with J gene TRBJ2-2; tentatively, D is TRBD2 (5 bases). V was pared by 5 bases and J by 2 bases, with 9 bases between. CDR3 size: 14 residues. Germline V gene data show CDR1 as SEHNR and CDR2 as FQNEAQ (reference sequence). CDR3 sequence: CASSPWTNTGELFF. The CDR3 DNA follows: TGTGCCAGCAGCCCGTGGACTAACACCGGGGAGCTGTTTTTT.

This clonotype turned up a few times. The chain recombines TRBV11-2 with TRBJ2-7, with 8 bases aligning to TRBD1. The CDR3 loop spans 18 amino acids. The J segment lost 7 bases and the V segment lost 3 bases, leaving 20 bases of the junction unmatched. CDR1 and CDR2 (germline): SGHAT, FQNNGV. DNA of the CDR3: TGTGCCAGCAGCTTGGGCAGGGGGCGCAGGTTCCTGGATGTGGAGCAGTACTTC. Translated: CASSLGRGRRFLDVEQYF. The variable domain in full, completed from reference TRBV11-2 and TRBJ2-7, reads EAGVAQSPRYKIIEKRQSVAFWCNPISGHATLYWYQQILGQGPKLLIQFQNNGVVDDSQLPKDRFSAERLKGVDSTLKIQPAKLEDSAVYLCASSLGRGRRFLDVEQYFGPGTRLTVT.

The gene calls are TRBV7-2 and TRBJ2-7, with unresolved D. Germline V gene data show CDR1 as SGHTA and CDR2 as FQGNSA. Trimming left V 1 base short and J 5 bases short, with 15 bases between. This CDR3 spans 15 amino acids. In DNA, the CDR3 is TGTGCCAGCAGCTTAGATAAGGCAGGTCGGAACGAGCAGTACTTC. Translation: CASSLDKAGRNEQYF.

This chain connects TRBV6-5 to TRBJ2-5; no clear D gene. CDR3 length: 15 amino acids. Germline lookup yields CDR1 MNHEY and CDR2 SVGAGI. The V end was cut by 0 bases, the J end by 1 base, with 9 bases between. The CDR3 region is CASSYSQPPQETQYF. CDR3 coding DNA: TGTGCCAGCAGTTACTCGCAGCCCCCCCAAGAGACCCAGTACTTC.

Note on this clonotype: At one end, the junction sequence differs from germline, possibly due to a read error. The chain joins TRBV12-3 or TRBV12-4 to TRBJ2-2; perhaps D is TRBD1 or TRBD2 (5 bases each). CDR3 length: 18 amino acids. The CDR3 region has the DNA TGTGCCTGCAGTTTAGCGCGAACCGGGACCTCGAACACCGGGGAGCTGTTTTTT. Protein: CACSLARTGTSNTGELFF.

V is TRBV2 and J is TRBJ2-7; TRBD1 matches at 9 bases. CDR3 length: 13 residues. Unmatched junction bases numbered 4, after V lost 6 bases and J lost 4 bases. The germline gives CDR1 SNHLY, CDR2 FYNNEI. The DNA of the CDR3 is TGTGCCAGCAGGCGGGACAGGGCTTACGAGCAGTACTTC. This translates into CASRRDRAYEQYF.

This clonotype was picked up many times. The V call is TRBV20-1, the J call TRBJ2-5; TRBD2 agrees at 8 bases. The CDR3 is 15 amino acids. Germline CDR1 DFQATT, CDR2 SNEGSKA (reference sequence). The trim removed 5 bases at V and 4 bases at J, leaving 12 bases unmatched. Written as DNA, the CDR3 is TGCAGTGCTGCAGAGCGGGAGTTATGGCGAGAGACCCAGTACTTC. Residues: CSAAERELWRETQYF.

This clonotype occurred a few times. This rearrangement joins TRBV7-2 to TRBJ2-3; 10 bases align to TRBD2. The CDR3 contains 17 residues. V trimming: 3 bases; J trimming: 2 bases; junction bases outside the gene matches: 8. The germline V gene has CDR1 SGHTA and CDR2 FQGNSA. The CDR3 DNA reads as TGTGCCAGCAGCTTCAGGCTAGCGGGAGAACACACAGATACGCAGTATTTT. This translates into CASSFRLAGEHTDTQYF.